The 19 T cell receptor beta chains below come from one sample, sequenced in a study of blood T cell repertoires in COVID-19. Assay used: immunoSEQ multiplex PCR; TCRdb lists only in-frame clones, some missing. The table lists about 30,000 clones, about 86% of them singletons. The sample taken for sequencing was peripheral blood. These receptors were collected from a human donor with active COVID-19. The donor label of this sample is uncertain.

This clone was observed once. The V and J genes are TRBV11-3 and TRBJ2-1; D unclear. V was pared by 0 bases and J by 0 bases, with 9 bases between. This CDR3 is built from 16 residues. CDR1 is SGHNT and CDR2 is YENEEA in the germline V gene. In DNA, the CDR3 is TGTGCCAGCAGCTTAGACCCGCCGGGCTCCTACAATGAGCAGTTCTTC. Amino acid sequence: CASSLDPPGSYNEQFF.

The CDR3 spells CASSLGADEQYF. The CDR3 region has the DNA TGCGCCAGCAGCTTGGGGGCCGACGAGCAGTACTTC. The rearrangement links TRBV5-1 to TRBJ2-7, with unresolved D. The V gene lost 0 bases and the J gene lost 5 bases, with 6 bases spanning the gap. Germline V gives CDR1 SGHRS, CDR2 YFSETQ. The CDR3 sequence is 12 residues long.

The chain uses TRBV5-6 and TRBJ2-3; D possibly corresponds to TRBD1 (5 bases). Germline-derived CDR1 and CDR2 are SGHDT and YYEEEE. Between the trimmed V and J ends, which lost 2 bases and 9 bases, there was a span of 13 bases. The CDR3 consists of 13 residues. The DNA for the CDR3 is TGTGCCAGCAGCTTTTTTAACAGGATAACGCAGTATTTT. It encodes CASSFFNRITQYF. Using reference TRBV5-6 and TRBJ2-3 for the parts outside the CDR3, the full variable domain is DAGVTQSPTHLIKTRGQQVTLRCSPKSGHDTVSWYQQALGQGPQFIFQYYEEEERQRGNFPDRFSGHQFPNYSSELNVNALLLGDSALYLCASSFFNRITQYFGPGTRLTVL.

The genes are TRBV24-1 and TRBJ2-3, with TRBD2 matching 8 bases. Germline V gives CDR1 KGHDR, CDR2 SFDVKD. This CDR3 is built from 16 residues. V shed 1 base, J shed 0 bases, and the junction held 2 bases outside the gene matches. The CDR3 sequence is CATSDFRGGSTDTQYF. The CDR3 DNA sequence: TGTGCCACCAGTGATTTTCGGGGGGGCAGCACAGATACGCAGTATTTT.

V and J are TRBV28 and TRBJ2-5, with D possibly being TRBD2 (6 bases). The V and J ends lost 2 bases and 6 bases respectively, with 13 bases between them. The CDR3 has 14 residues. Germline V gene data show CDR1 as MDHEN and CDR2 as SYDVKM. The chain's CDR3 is CASSLNGGEKTQYF. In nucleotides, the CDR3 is TGTGCCAGCAGTTTAAATGGAGGGGAGAAGACCCAGTACTTC.

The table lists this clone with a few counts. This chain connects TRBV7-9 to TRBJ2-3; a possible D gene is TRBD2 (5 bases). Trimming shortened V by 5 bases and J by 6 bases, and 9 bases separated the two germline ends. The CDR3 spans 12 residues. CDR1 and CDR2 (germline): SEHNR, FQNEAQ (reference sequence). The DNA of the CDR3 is TGTGCCAGCAGCGGGAGAGGCGATACGCAGTATTTT. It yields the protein CASSGRGDTQYF.

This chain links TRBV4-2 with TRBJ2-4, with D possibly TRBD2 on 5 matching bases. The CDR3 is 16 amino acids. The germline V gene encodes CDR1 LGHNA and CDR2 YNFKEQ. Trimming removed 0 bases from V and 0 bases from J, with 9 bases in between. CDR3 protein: CASSQEPSSAKNIQYF. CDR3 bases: TGTGCCAGCAGCCAAGAGCCTAGCTCAGCCAAAAACATTCAGTACTTC.

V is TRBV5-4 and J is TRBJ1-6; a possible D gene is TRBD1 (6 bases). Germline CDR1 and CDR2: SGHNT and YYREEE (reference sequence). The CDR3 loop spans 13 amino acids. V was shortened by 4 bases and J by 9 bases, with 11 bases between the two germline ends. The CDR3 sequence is CASSRYRVSPLHF. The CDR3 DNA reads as TGTGCCAGCAGCCGCTACAGGGTTTCACCCCTCCACTTT. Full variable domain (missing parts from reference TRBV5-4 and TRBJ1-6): ETGVTQSPTHLIKTRGQQVTLRCSSQSGHNTVSWYQQALGQGPQFIFQYYREEENGRGNFPPRFSGLQFPNYSSELNVNALELDDSALYLCASSRYRVSPLHFGNGTRLTVT.

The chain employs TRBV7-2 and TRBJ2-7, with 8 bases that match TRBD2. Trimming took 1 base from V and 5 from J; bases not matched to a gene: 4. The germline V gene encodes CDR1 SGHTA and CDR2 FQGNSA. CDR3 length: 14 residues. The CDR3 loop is CASSLVGLVDEQYF. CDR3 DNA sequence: TGTGCCAGCAGCTTAGTGGGACTAGTAGACGAGCAGTACTTC.

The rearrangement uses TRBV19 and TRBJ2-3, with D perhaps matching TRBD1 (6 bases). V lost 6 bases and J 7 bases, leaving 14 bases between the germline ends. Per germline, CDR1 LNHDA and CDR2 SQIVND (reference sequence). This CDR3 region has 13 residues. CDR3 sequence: CASSTQGQNTQYF. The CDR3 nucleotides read TGTGCCAGTAGCACCCAGGGACAAAATACGCAGTATTTT.

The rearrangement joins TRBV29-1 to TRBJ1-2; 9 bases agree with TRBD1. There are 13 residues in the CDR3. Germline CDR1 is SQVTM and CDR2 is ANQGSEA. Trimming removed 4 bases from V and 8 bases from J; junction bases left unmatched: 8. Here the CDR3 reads CSVAGTGSRGYTF. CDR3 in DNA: TGCAGCGTTGCCGGGACAGGGAGTCGAGGCTACACCTTC.

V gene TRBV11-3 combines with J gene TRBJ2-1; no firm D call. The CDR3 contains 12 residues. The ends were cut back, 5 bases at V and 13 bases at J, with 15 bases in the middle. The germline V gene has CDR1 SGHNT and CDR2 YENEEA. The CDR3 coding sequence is TGTGCCAGCAGCGAGCAAGAGTACGCCCAGTTCTTC. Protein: CASSEQEYAQFF.

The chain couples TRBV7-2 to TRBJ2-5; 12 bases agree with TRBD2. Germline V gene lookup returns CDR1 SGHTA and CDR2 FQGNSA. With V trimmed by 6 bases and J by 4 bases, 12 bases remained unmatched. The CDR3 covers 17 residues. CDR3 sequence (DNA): TGTGCCAGCAGTTACGGGGCTAGCGGGAGGGCCAGAGAGACCCAGTACTTC. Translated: CASSYGASGRARETQYF.

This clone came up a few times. The CDR3 DNA sequence: TGTGCCAGCAGTGTGAGGACAGCAACCGGGGAGCTGTTTTTT. This sequence encodes CASSVRTATGELFF. The chain is built from TRBV2 and TRBJ2-2; the D gene is possibly TRBD1 (6 bases). In germline, CDR1 is SNHLY, CDR2 FYNNEI. There are 14 residues in the CDR3. Deletions cut 4 bases from V and 5 bases from J, with 11 bases between.

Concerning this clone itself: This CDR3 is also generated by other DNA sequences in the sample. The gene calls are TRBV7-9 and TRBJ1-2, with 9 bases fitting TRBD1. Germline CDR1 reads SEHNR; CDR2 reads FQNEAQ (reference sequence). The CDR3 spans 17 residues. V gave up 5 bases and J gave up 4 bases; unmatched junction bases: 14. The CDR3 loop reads CASSDRGGAGGAYGYTF. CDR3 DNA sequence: TGTGCCAGCAGCGACAGGGGGGGAGCGGGGGGGGCCTATGGCTACACCTTC. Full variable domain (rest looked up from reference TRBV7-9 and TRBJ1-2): DTGVSQNPRHKITKRGQNVTFRCDPISEHNRLYWYRQTLGQGPEFLTYFQNEAQLEKSRLLSDRFSAERPKGSFSTLEIQRTEQGDSAMYLCASSDRGGAGGAYGYTFGSGTRLTVV.

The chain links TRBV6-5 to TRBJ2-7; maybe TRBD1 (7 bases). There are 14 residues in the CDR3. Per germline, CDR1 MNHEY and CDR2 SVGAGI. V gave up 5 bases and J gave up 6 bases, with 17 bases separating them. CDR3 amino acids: CASSSRRQGGEQYF. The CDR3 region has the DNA TGTGCCAGCAGTAGCCGAAGACAGGGAGGCGAGCAGTACTTC.

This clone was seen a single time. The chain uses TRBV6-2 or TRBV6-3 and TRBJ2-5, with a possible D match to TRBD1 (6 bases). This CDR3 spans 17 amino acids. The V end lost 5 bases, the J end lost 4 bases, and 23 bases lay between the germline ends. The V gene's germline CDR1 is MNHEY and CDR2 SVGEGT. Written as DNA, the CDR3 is TGTGCCAGCAGTCGTTCGAAGGTGTCACAGGGACGAGAGACCCAGTACTTC. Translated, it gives CASSRSKVSQGRETQYF.

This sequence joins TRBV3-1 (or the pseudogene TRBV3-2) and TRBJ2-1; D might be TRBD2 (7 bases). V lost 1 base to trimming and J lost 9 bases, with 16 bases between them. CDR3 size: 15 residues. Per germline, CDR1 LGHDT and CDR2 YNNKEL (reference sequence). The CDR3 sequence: CASSQARGGGGEQFF. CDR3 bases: TGTGCCAGCAGCCAAGCTCGAGGGGGGGGAGGTGAGCAGTTCTTC.

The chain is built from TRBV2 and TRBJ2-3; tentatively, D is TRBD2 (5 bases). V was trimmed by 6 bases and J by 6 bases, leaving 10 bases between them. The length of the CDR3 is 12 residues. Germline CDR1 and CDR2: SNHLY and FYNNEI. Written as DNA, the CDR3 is TGTGCCAGCAGCTCCTCGGGGGATACGCAGTATTTT. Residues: CASSSSGDTQYF.